The T cell receptor (beta chain) under discussion was sequenced for a study of T cells in localized non-small cell lung cancer. Study-wide results and limits: Uninvolved adjacent lung had the highest recorded T cell clonality, with tumor below it. Adjacent lung had a median roughly 58 of the 100 largest tumor clones.

V shed 5 bases and J shed 4 bases, with 7 bases lying between them. Germline values: CDR1 SGHVS, CDR2 FNYEAQ. This CDR3 has 12 residues. The method was immunoSEQ multiplex PCR; TCRdb's version includes in-frame clones alone and lacks a portion of them. The sample lists roughly 16,000 clones; about 85% were seen once. As for this clone: The antigen remains undetermined.

This sequence originates from a male donor aged 60 or over with stage I lung adenocarcinoma. The chain couples TRBV7-6 to TRBJ2-3; maybe TRBD1 (5 bases). The source was peripheral blood, collected before any cancer treatment. The CDR3 protein is CASSQGADTQYF. As DNA, the CDR3 is TGTGCCAGCAGCCAAGGGGCAGATACGCAGTATTTT.